This T cell receptor beta chain was recorded in a study of T cells in tuberculosis. TCRdb keeps only in-frame clones here, not all; method: immunoSEQ multiplex PCR. Of 85,000 to 90,000 clones listed, roughly 90% are singletons. The germline V gene has CDR1 MNHNS and CDR2 SASEGT. This CDR3 is 16 amino acids long. This clone was picked up one time. One end of the junction does not line up with germline, which may come from a read error. Cells were sorted from thawed PBMC rested overnight and stained with GMM-loaded CD1B tetramer, viability dye and anti-CD3. The lipid loaded on the CD1B tetramers was C32 glucose monomycolate from Rhodococcus equi.

The chain couples TRBV6-1 to TRBJ2-3; the match to TRBD2 covers 8 bases. The sequence was obtained from an adult woman with latent tuberculosis. Sequencing input: CD1b-GMM tetramer-negative cells sorted from PBMCs. The CDR3 nucleotides read TGTGCCAGCAGGGAAGCGGGACTAGACAAGACAGATACGCAGTATTTT. Protein product: CASREAGLDKTDTQYF.